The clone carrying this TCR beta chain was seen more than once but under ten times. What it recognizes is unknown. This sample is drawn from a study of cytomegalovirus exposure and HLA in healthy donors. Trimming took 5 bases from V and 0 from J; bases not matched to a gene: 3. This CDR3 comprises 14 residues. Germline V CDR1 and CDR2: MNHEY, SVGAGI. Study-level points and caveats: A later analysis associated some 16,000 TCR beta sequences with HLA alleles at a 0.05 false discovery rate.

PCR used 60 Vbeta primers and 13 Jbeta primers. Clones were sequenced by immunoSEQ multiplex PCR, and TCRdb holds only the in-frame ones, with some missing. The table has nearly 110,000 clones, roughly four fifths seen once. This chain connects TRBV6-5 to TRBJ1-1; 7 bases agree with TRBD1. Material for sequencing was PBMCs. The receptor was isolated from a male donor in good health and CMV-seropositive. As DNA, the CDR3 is TGTGCCAGCAGTGGGACAGATTTGAACACTGAAGCTTTCTTT. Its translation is CASSGTDLNTEAFF.